The table lists the clone carrying this T cell receptor (beta chain) with a few counts. These data originate in a study of T and B cells in COVID-19 patients. At the level of the study: COVID-19 patients gave peripheral blood either during active infection or after recovery. Critical illness requiring mechanical ventilation or extracorporeal membrane oxygenation affected 12 of 20 active-infection patients.

TRB was amplified from about 250-500 ng of blood genomic DNA. TRB rearrangements were amplified by multiplex PCR with BIOMED2 TRB-A/B primers. From the multiplex PCR reads, TCRdb called clonotypes with MiXCR, one entry per CDR3 protein. The sample yields 7,000 to 8,000 distinct CDR3 sequences, 20% to 30% seen once. This CDR3 is built from 18 residues. Germline loops: CDR1 DFQATT, CDR2 SNEGSKA (reference sequence). V was clipped by 3 bases and J by 5 bases; unmatched bases: 11. J is TRBJ2-1 and V is TRBV20-1; 15 nucleotides line up with TRBD2. The source is a human donor with active COVID-19. The source material was blood. CDR3: CSASINVWTSGRDNEQFF. CDR3 sequence (DNA): TGCAGTGCTAGCATAAACGTCTGGACTAGCGGGAGGGACAATGAGCAGTTCTTC.